The 19 T cell receptor beta chains below all came from one sample that was sequenced in a study of blood T cell repertoires in COVID-19. TCRdb's table, derived via immunoSEQ multiplex PCR, lists solely in-frame clones and lacks some. Among fewer than 250,000 clones, 85% were seen once, and the ten largest hold 0.8% to 0.95%. The source material was peripheral blood. All receptors come from a man in his sixties with COVID-19, enrolled during active disease.

This chain uses TRBV12-3 or TRBV12-4 with TRBJ1-1; a possible D gene is TRBD1 (5 bases). Trimming pared 6 bases from V and 11 bases from J, leaving 13 bases between. The CDR3 has 11 amino acids. CDR3 in amino acids: CASSVGLNAFF. DNA of the CDR3: TGTGCCAGCAGCGTGGGACTGAACGCTTTCTTT.

The genes are TRBV14 and TRBJ2-1; no clear D. This CDR3 spans 14 amino acids. The V end lost 3 bases, the J end lost 1 base, and 7 bases lay between the germline ends. Germline-derived CDR1 and CDR2 are SGHDN and FVKESK. CDR3 sequence reads: CASSHRASYNEQFF. The CDR3 DNA reads as TGTGCCAGCAGCCATCGTGCGTCCTACAATGAGCAGTTCTTC.

This chain links TRBV2 with TRBJ1-5; no clear D gene. The ends were cut back, 6 bases at V and 4 bases at J, with 19 bases in the middle. The CDR3 consists of 16 residues. CDR1 and CDR2 (germline): SNHLY, FYNNEI. The CDR3 here is CASSGMEAAKNQPQHF. DNA for the CDR3: TGTGCCAGCAGCGGGATGGAGGCAGCAAAGAATCAGCCCCAGCATTTT.

The chain carries TRBV6-5 and TRBJ2-7; possible D gene TRBD2, 5 bases. V lost 6 bases and J 1 base, leaving 13 bases between the germline ends. In germline, CDR1 is MNHEY, CDR2 SVGAGI. The CDR3 length is 14 residues. The CDR3 region is CASRPRTGSYEQYF. In DNA form, the CDR3 reads TGTGCCAGCAGGCCCAGGACGGGATCCTACGAGCAGTACTTC.

This clone was detected a few times. The chain uses TRBV11-3 and TRBJ2-7; 8 bases are a match to TRBD2. Germline CDR1 and CDR2: SGHNT and YENEEA. With 5 bases clipped from V and 4 bases from J, the junction kept 10 bases outside the gene matches. The CDR3 contains 15 residues. DNA for the CDR3: TGTGCCAGCAGCCTCACCAGCGGGAGAGGATACGAGCAGTACTTC. It codes for CASSLTSGRGYEQYF.

The V gene is TRBV4-3, the J gene TRBJ2-3; 7 positions match TRBD2. The CDR3 is made up of 15 amino acids. With 3 bases clipped from V and 1 base from J, the junction kept 4 bases outside the gene matches. Germline assignment: CDR1 LGHNA and CDR2 YSLEER. CDR3 DNA: TGCGCCAGCAGCCAGGCGCGGGAGCGCACAGATACGCAGTATTTT. This gives the protein CASSQARERTDTQYF.

The rearrangement uses TRBV6-6 and TRBJ1-1; 8 nucleotides align to TRBD1. The junction had 6 bases not matched to a gene; V was cut back by 6 bases and J by 3 bases. The CDR3 runs 14 residues. From germline, CDR1 is MNHNY and CDR2 SVGAGI (reference sequence). The CDR3 DNA reads as TGTGCCAGCAGGCTACAGGGGGGACACACTGAAGCTTTCTTT. This encodes CASRLQGGHTEAFF.

This chain uses TRBV28 with TRBJ1-2; 7 nucleotides line up with TRBD1. CDR1 and CDR2 from the germline V gene are MDHEN and SYDVKM. This CDR3 region has 14 residues. V was pared by 6 bases and J by 5 bases, with 9 bases of the junction left unmatched. The chain's CDR3 is CASRLGGEWYGYTF. The DNA of the CDR3 is TGTGCCAGCAGACTAGGGGGCGAATGGTATGGCTACACCTTC.

The V call is TRBV10-3, the J call TRBJ2-1; the match to TRBD1 covers 7 bases. J gave up 3 bases and V 8 bases, and 7 bases lay outside the gene matches. The CDR3 covers 14 residues. Germline CDR1 ENHRY, CDR2 SYGVKD. The CDR3 here is CAIGAGGSYNEQFF. The CDR3 coding sequence is TGTGCCATCGGAGCAGGGGGAAGCTACAATGAGCAGTTCTTC.

The rearrangement uses TRBV3-1 (or the pseudogene TRBV3-2) and TRBJ2-5, with 7 nucleotides matching TRBD2. Per the germline V gene, CDR1 is LGHDT and CDR2 is YNNKEL (reference sequence). This CDR3 is 16 amino acids long. V gave up 3 bases and J gave up 4 bases; unmatched junction bases: 11. The CDR3 region is CASSQTKGGPRETQYF. In DNA form, the CDR3 reads TGTGCCAGCAGCCAGACCAAGGGAGGGCCTCGAGAGACCCAGTACTTC.

The gene calls are TRBV10-1 and TRBJ2-7, with 8 nucleotides matching TRBD2. After removal of 4 bases from V and 1 base from J, the junction contained 9 bases not matched to a gene. Per the germline V gene, CDR1 is WNHNN and CDR2 is SYGVQD (reference sequence). The CDR3 is 16 residues long. This CDR3 is CASSGASGRPSYEQYF. DNA for the CDR3: TGCGCCAGCAGTGGGGCTAGCGGGCGACCTTCCTACGAGCAGTACTTC.

The chain links TRBV15 to TRBJ1-4; TRBD1 is a possible D gene (6 bases). The CDR3 covers 14 residues. The germline V gene encodes CDR1 LNHNV and CDR2 YYDKDF (reference sequence). Deletions cut 1 base from V and 8 bases from J, with 11 bases between. The CDR3 nucleotides read TGTGCCACCAGCAGAGGTTCTACAGGGGAAAAACTGTTTTTT. Translating gives CATSRGSTGEKLFF.

The V call is TRBV7-2, the J call TRBJ2-1, with no clear D. V lost 4 bases to trimming and J lost 0 bases, with 10 bases between them. Germline CDR1 reads SGHTA; CDR2 reads FQGNSA. The CDR3 is 15 residues long. The CDR3 protein is CASSSTWSSYNEQFF. The CDR3 coding sequence is TGTGCCAGCAGCTCCACCTGGAGCTCCTACAATGAGCAGTTCTTC. Complete variable domain (other parts from reference TRBV7-2 and TRBJ2-1): GAGVSQSPSNKVTEKGKDVELRCDPISGHTALYWYRQSLGQGLEFLIYFQGNSAPDKSGLPSDRFSAERTGGSVSTLTIQRTQQEDSAVYLCASSSTWSSYNEQFFGPGTRLTVL.

Details on this clone: The sample holds other DNA sequences that translate to the same CDR3. The chain has TRBV4-1 and TRBJ1-3; D perhaps matches TRBD1 (6 bases). The germline V gene has CDR1 MGHRA and CDR2 YSYEKL. CDR3 size: 15 residues. V lost 4 bases and J 1 base, leaving 11 bases between the germline ends. The CDR3 spells CASSLLRGSGNTIYF. In DNA, the CDR3 is TGCGCCAGCAGCCTCCTCAGGGGATCTGGAAACACCATATATTTT.

This clone occurred a few times. The chain is built from TRBV29-1 and TRBJ2-3; 8 bases match TRBD2. This CDR3 spans 14 amino acids. Germline CDR1 reads SQVTM; CDR2 reads ANQGSEA. V lost 6 bases and J lost 3; bases outside the gene matches: 8. CDR3: CSVARGGMTDTQYF. In nucleotides, the CDR3 is TGCAGCGTGGCACGGGGGGGAATGACAGATACGCAGTATTTT.

V usage is TRBV5-1 and J usage is TRBJ1-2; 11 nucleotides line up with TRBD1. The CDR3 consists of 14 residues. V lost 3 bases to trimming and J lost 7 bases; unmatched junction nucleotides: 5. Per germline, CDR1 SGHRS and CDR2 YFSETQ. Here the CDR3 DNA reads TGCGCCAGCAGCTCGGACAGGGGGCTTGCTGGCTACACCTTC. This codes for CASSSDRGLAGYTF.

This chain links TRBV25-1 with TRBJ2-7; D gene uncertain. Trimming cost V 3 bases and J 3 bases, with 6 bases left between them. Germline CDR1 MGHDK, CDR2 SYGVNS. The length of the CDR3 is 12 residues. CDR3 bases: TGTGCCAGCAGTGACCTTGTCTACGAGCAGTACTTC. Its translation is CASSDLVYEQYF.

The sample holds many counts of this clone. The chain has TRBV10-1 and TRBJ2-2; no reliable D call. The CDR3 runs to 11 residues. V was cut by 5 bases and J by 5 bases, with 3 bases left in between. The germline gives CDR1 WNHNN, CDR2 SYGVQD (reference sequence). The CDR3, as DNA: TGCGCCAGCAGTCAAACCGGGGAGCTGTTTTTT. Translated, it gives CASSQTGELFF.

The chain uses TRBV19 and TRBJ1-1; a possible D gene is TRBD1 (5 bases). In germline, CDR1 is LNHDA, CDR2 SQIVND (reference sequence). V was trimmed by 9 bases and J by 6 bases, leaving 11 bases between them. This CDR3 contains 11 residues. The CDR3 nucleotides are TGTGCCAGCCTCACAGGCTCTGAAGCTTTCTTT. Translated, it gives CASLTGSEAFF.